A selection of T cell receptor beta chains follows, all from one sample in a study of OX40 agonist ivuxolimab in advanced cancers. Only in-frame clones appear in the TCRdb table, and some are missing; sequencing was by immunoSEQ multiplex PCR. In the table there are around 51,000 clones, around 77% of which are singletons. The sequences come from CD4+ or CD8+ T cells sorted from blood, collected in a trial of the OX40 agonist ivuxolimab. The source of these receptors is an adult with an advanced solid tumor such as melanoma, head and neck, liver or kidney cancer. Both conserved end residues are part of each CDR3. Fields, in order: V gene, CDR3 length, D gene, clone size, J gene, CDR3 protein, CDR3 DNA. The D gene is left open where the match is weak. Size is omitted from some rows. Given values are once, few, many or a class for expanded clones.

>TRBV27|13|-|-|TRBJ2-7
CASSLSRTYEQYF
TGTGCCAGCAGTTTATCCCGGACCTACGAGCAGTACTTC
>TRBV6-5|11|-|-|TRBJ1-1
CASKTLTEAFF
TGTGCCAGCAAGACTCTTACTGAAGCTTTCTTT
>TRBV4-1|15|TRBD1|-|TRBJ2-7
CASSPEGQPREEQYF
TGCGCCAGCAGTCCCGAGGGACAGCCCCGTGAGGAGCAGTACTTC
>TRBV9|13|-|few|TRBJ1-2
CASSPLDGYGYTF
TGTGCCAGCAGCCCCCTTGACGGCTATGGCTACACCTTC
>TRBV7-3|16|TRBD2|-|TRBJ2-5
CASSLSSGRGEETQYF
TGTGCCAGCAGCTTGAGCAGCGGGAGAGGGGAAGAGACCCAGTACTTC
>TRBV5-5|17|-|few|TRBJ2-7
CASSLGIGGTAPYEQYF
TGTGCCAGCAGCTTGGGGATTGGGGGGACAGCACCCTACGAGCAGTACTTC
>TRBV5-1|14|-|-|TRBJ2-5
CASSLEGRKETQYF
TGCGCCAGCAGCTTGGAAGGCAGGAAAGAGACCCAGTACTTC
>TRBV5-4|15|-|-|TRBJ1-2
CASSGEPGLKEGYTF
TGTGCCAGCAGCGGTGAACCAGGCTTAAAGGAGGGCTACACCTTC
>TRBV9|18|TRBD1|once|TRBJ2-2
CASSVQNPGQGSTGELFF
TGTGCCAGCAGCGTTCAAAATCCGGGACAGGGGTCCACCGGGGAGCTGTTTTTT
>TRBV7-9|14|-|-|TRBJ1-4
CASNAGRGNEKLFF
TGTGCCAGCAACGCGGGCAGGGGCAATGAAAAACTGTTTTTT
>TRBV5-1|15|TRBD1|-|TRBJ1-4
CASSLRGGINEKLFF
TGCGCCAGCAGCCTCAGGGGGGGCATCAATGAAAAACTGTTTTTT
>TRBV5-8|15|-|-|TRBJ2-1
CASSRTGMSYNEQFF
TGTGCCAGCAGCAGAACAGGGATGTCCTACAATGAGCAGTTCTTC
>TRBV7-9|16|-|-|TRBJ2-2
CASSPKGTYDSGELFF
TGTGCCAGCAGCCCGAAAGGGACATACGATTCCGGGGAGCTGTTTTTT
>TRBV18|18|-|-|TRBJ1-2
CASSAGTDLKNRNYGYTF
TGTGCCAGCTCAGCTGGGACCGACCTGAAGAATCGAAACTATGGCTACACCTTC
>TRBV11-3|18|-|-|TRBJ1-3
CASSFTQGGSTSGNTIYF
TGTGCCAGCAGCTTTACCCAGGGAGGAAGTACCTCTGGAAACACCATATATTTT
>TRBV9|16|-|-|TRBJ2-1
CASSPRGDPGYGEQFF
TGTGCCAGCAGCCCGAGGGGGGACCCGGGGTACGGTGAGCAGTTCTTC
>TRBV11-3|17|-|few|TRBJ2-2
CASSSRPLDVSAGELFF
TGTGCCAGCAGCTCCCGGCCACTAGATGTCTCGGCCGGGGAGCTGTTTTTT
>TRBV19|13|-|few|TRBJ1-5
CASSTQTNQPQHF
TGTGCCAGTAGCACCCAGACAAATCAGCCCCAGCATTTT
>TRBV4-1|17|-|-|TRBJ1-6
CASSQVVMSSYNSPLHF
TGCGCCAGCAGCCAAGTTGTGATGAGCTCCTATAATTCACCCCTCCACTTT
>TRBV19|15|-|-|TRBJ1-5
CASDGRQLAHQPQHF
TGCGCCAGCGATGGGAGACAGTTAGCCCATCAGCCCCAGCATTTT
>TRBV11-2|14|-|few|TRBJ1-1
CASSPRGMNTEAFF
TGTGCCAGCAGCCCGAGGGGCATGAACACTGAAGCTTTCTTT
>TRBV27|16|-|-|TRBJ2-2
CASSPRGIQSTGELFF
TGTGCCAGCAGCCCGAGGGGGATTCAGAGCACCGGGGAGCTGTTTTTT
>TRBV5-1|15|-|-|TRBJ2-5
CASSLGTVPQETQYF
TGCGCCAGCAGCTTGGGGACAGTTCCTCAAGAGACCCAGTACTTC
>TRBV9|14|TRBD2|-|TRBJ2-1
CASSIGTSGNEQFF
TGTGCCAGCAGCATCGGGACTAGCGGCAATGAGCAGTTCTTC
>TRBV5-1|14|-|-|TRBJ1-1
CASSRDRLNTEAFF
TGCGCCAGCAGCCGGGACCGATTGAACACTGAAGCTTTCTTT
>TRBV6-6|14|TRBD1|-|TRBJ2-2
CASRQQGSTGELFF
TGTGCCAGCAGGCAACAGGGGTCCACCGGGGAGCTGTTTTTT
>TRBV28|15|TRBD1|few|TRBJ2-6
CASRATGAGANVLTF
TGTGCCAGCAGGGCGACAGGGGCCGGGGCCAACGTCCTGACTTTC
>TRBV6-6|11|-|-|TRBJ1-2
CASKENAGYTF
TGTGCCAGTAAAGAGAATGCTGGCTACACCTTC
>TRBV27|13|TRBD1|few|TRBJ1-2
CASSFWTGGGYTF
TGTGCCAGCAGTTTCTGGACAGGCGGTGGCTACACCTTC
>TRBV2|16|TRBD2|-|TRBJ2-5
CASSERLAGEEETQYF
TGTGCCAGCAGTGAAAGACTAGCGGGAGAGGAAGAGACCCAGTACTTC
>TRBV6-6|16|TRBD2|-|TRBJ2-1
CASRGGTSGNYNEQFF
TGTGCCAGCAGAGGGGGGACTAGCGGGAACTACAATGAGCAGTTCTTC